This paragraph reports one TCR beta chain. Its specificity is not known. These data are taken from a study of T cells in narcolepsy. Sequencing was performed with immunoSEQ multiplex PCR; in TCRdb, only in-frame clones are kept and a portion is missing. The sample has 30,000 to 40,000 clones, approximately 80% seen once. General observations from the study: Some memory CD4+ repertoires had no autoreactive clone sequences. Healthy controls reportedly lacked the autoreactive clonotypes serially found in patients' blood. Same-patient CSF and blood CD4+ T cell clonotypes included HCRT-specific and TRIB2-specific autoreactive ones.

The CDR3 is 13 amino acids. CDR1 is SNHLY, CDR2 FYNNEI, per germline. The V and J ends lost 4 bases and 8 bases respectively, with 14 bases between them. This receptor was taken from a human donor in good health. The sample taken for sequencing was memory (CD45RA-) CD4+ T cells from blood. The chain is built from TRBV2 and TRBJ1-2; D remains ambiguous. In DNA, the CDR3 is TGTGCCAGCAGTGGGTATGTCCGGGAAGGCTACACCTTC. Amino acids: CASSGYVREGYTF.